A selection of T cell receptor beta chains follows, all from one sample in a study of T-cell memory formation after mild COVID-19. TCRdb ran MiXCR on the 5' RACE reads and lists one entry per CDR3 protein. The profile shows 89,000 or so distinct CDR3 sequences, about 13% of them singletons. Material: PBMCs or a T cell subset sorted from them (not recorded which). These receptors originate from a man between 18 and 35 years old who had mild COVID-19 (a few samples of this study predate the infection). Cell type and time point are not known. Both conserved end residues are part of each CDR3. The D gene is left open where the match is weak. Clone size, where shown, is once, few, many, or a class for clones that have expanded.

TGTGCCAGCAGCTTAGGCCCGGGGGGGCGGTCCTACAATGAGCAGTTCTTC,CASSLGPGGRSYNEQFF,-,TRBJ2-1,TRBD2,TRBV7-2
TGTGCCAGCAGGGCCTCTAGCGGGGGGGGCCATGAGCAGTTCTTC,CASRASSGGGHEQFF,few,TRBJ2-1,TRBD2,TRBV6-5
TGTGCCAGCAGAAAGGGGGAGACCACTGAAGCTTTCTTT,CASRKGETTEAFF,-,TRBJ1-1,-,TRBV5-8
TGTGCCAGCAGTTTTGTAGGAGGGACTGAAGCTTTCTTT,CASSFVGGTEAFF,many,TRBJ1-1,-,TRBV27
TGCGCCAGCAGCCAATTGCCCGGGCCCATGGAGACCCAGTACTTC,CASSQLPGPMETQYF,-,TRBJ2-5,-,TRBV4-1
TGTGCCAGCAGTTTTGGAGCTAGCACAGATACGCAGTATTTT,CASSFGASTDTQYF,few,TRBJ2-3,-,TRBV12-3/TRBV12-4
TGCAGTGCTGACCGAGACAGGGGCGGGTGGGAGCCCCAGCATTTT,CSADRDRGGWEPQHF,-,TRBJ1-5,TRBD1,TRBV20-1
TGCGCCAGCAGACCCCGGGGGACATCGAATGAAAAACTGTTTTTT,CASRPRGTSNEKLFF,-,TRBJ1-4,-,TRBV5-1
TGTGCCAGCAGCTTTCTAGCGGTCTCCTACAATGAGCAGTTCTTC,CASSFLAVSYNEQFF,few,TRBJ2-1,TRBD2,TRBV7-3
TGCGCCAGCAGCCAGAGGGGTGAGAACACTGAAGCTTTCTTT,CASSQRGENTEAFF,-,TRBJ1-1,-,TRBV4-1
TGCGCCAGCAGCCAGACGGACGCCTTCTCCGAGCAGTACTTC,CASSQTDAFSEQYF,-,TRBJ2-7,-,TRBV4-3
TGTGCCAGCAGCTGGGGGAATGAGCAGTTCTTC,CASSWGNEQFF,-,TRBJ2-1,-,TRBV27
TGTGCCAGCAGTTTAGGGGAACGAAGGACCCTCCACTTT,CASSLGERRTLHF,few,TRBJ1-6,-,TRBV27
TGTGCCAGCATTTCGGGGGATGAGCAGTTCTTC,CASISGDEQFF,few,TRBJ2-1,-,TRBV6-5
TGCAGTGCCCCAACTAGCGGCGGGTACAATGAGCAGTTCTTC,CSAPTSGGYNEQFF,-,TRBJ2-1,TRBD2,TRBV20-1
TGTGCTAGTGGTTGGGCCCCTAGCGGGGGCCACCAAGAGACCCAGTACTTC,CASGWAPSGGHQETQYF,many,TRBJ2-5,TRBD2,TRBV12-5
TGCGCCAGCAGCTCTATGGGGGGGGCTGAAGCTTTCTTT,CASSSMGGAEAFF,-,TRBJ1-1,-,TRBV4-1
TGTGCCAGCAGCCGAAATTTGGCAGCGGGGCTTCGAGAGACCCAGTACTTC,CASSRNLAAGLRETQYF,many,TRBJ2-5,TRBD2,TRBV5-6
TGCGCCAGCAGCCAAGCTTATCGGGGCGAGCAGTACTTC,CASSQAYRGEQYF,-,TRBJ2-7,-,TRBV4-3
TGTGCCAGCAGCTCTATCGGGGGCAATGAGCAGTTCTTC,CASSSIGGNEQFF,few,TRBJ2-1,-,TRBV7-3
TGTGCCAGCAGAAAGGGAGTGAACACTGAAGCTTTCTTT,CASRKGVNTEAFF,-,TRBJ1-1,-,TRBV7-6
TGTGCCAGCAGCTTAGCCACTGAGGAGGACGGTCATGAGCAGTTCTTC,CASSLATEEDGHEQFF,-,TRBJ2-1,-,TRBV13
TGTGCCAGCAGTCAGGGACAGGGGGTTCAGCCCCAGCATTTT,CASSQGQGVQPQHF,-,TRBJ1-5,TRBD1,TRBV6-5
TGTGCCAGCAGCTTAGATTTAGATGAAGCTTTCTTT,CASSLDLDEAFF,-,TRBJ1-1,-,TRBV7-8
TGTGCCAGCAGCTCGAATCGGCACAGGGGAAATGAGCAGTTCTTC,CASSSNRHRGNEQFF,-,TRBJ2-1,TRBD1,TRBV6-2/TRBV6-3
TGTGCCAGCGAAATTAAACTCTCGGGCTTCTATGGCTACACCTTC,CASEIKLSGFYGYTF,-,TRBJ1-2,-,TRBV12-3/TRBV12-4
TGTGCCAGCCGAGGGAGGGTCGCTAGCACAGATACGCAGTATTTT,CASRGRVASTDTQYF,-,TRBJ2-3,TRBD2,TRBV6-2/TRBV6-3
TGTGCCAGCAGCTCCGGCAGTAGCTCCTACAATGAGCAGTTCTTC,CASSSGSSSYNEQFF,-,TRBJ2-1,-,TRBV7-3
TGTGCCAGCAGTCCAGGGGGCTCGGGGCAGCCCCAGCATTTT,CASSPGGSGQPQHF,few,TRBJ1-5,TRBD1,TRBV12-3/TRBV12-4
TGTGCCACCAGCAGAGATTTCCAGGGGGGGAGCTATGGCTACACCTTC,CATSRDFQGGSYGYTF,few,TRBJ1-2,TRBD1,TRBV15
TGCGCCAGCAGCCAAGATCACGGGGGGGTCCATGAGCAGTTCTTC,CASSQDHGGVHEQFF,few,TRBJ2-1,TRBD2,TRBV4-1
TGCAGCGTTGAACCCCCCGGGGACACTGAAGCTTTCTTT,CSVEPPGDTEAFF,few,TRBJ1-1,-,TRBV29-1
TGTGCCAGCTCACCGCAGGGGGCGGTTAACACTGAAGCTTTCTTT,CASSPQGAVNTEAFF,once,TRBJ1-1,TRBD1,TRBV18
TGTGCCAGCAGCCACAATCCACCCTATGGCTACACCTTC,CASSHNPPYGYTF,-,TRBJ1-2,-,TRBV7-2
TGCAGTGCTTTCGAGGACGGTTATTTTAATTCACCCCTCCACTTT,CSAFEDGYFNSPLHF,-,TRBJ1-6,-,TRBV20-1
TGTGCCAGCAGCCCTCGAACCGGGACAGGGGCCTACGAGCAGTACTTC,CASSPRTGTGAYEQYF,-,TRBJ2-7,TRBD1,TRBV14
TGTGCCAGCAGCCGACAGGGAACCCCTGTAATACATGGCTACACCTTC,CASSRQGTPVIHGYTF,few,TRBJ1-2,TRBD1,TRBV7-9
TGTGCCAGCAGCTTCGCTAGCGGCCAAGAGACCCAGTACTTC,CASSFASGQETQYF,-,TRBJ2-5,TRBD2,TRBV7-9
TGTGCCAGCAGTTCCACCCTGACACGAGATACGCAGTATTTT,CASSSTLTRDTQYF,-,TRBJ2-3,-,TRBV6-6
TGTGCCAGCAGTTTCAACGGGGAGCTGTTTTTT,CASSFNGELFF,-,TRBJ2-2,-,TRBV6-2/TRBV6-3